This T cell receptor (beta chain) is drawn from a study of cytomegalovirus exposure and HLA in healthy donors (dated by TCRdb to 2017 to 2019). In the study overall: According to an earlier analysis of a few hundred of the donors, 150 million to 200 million T cells yielded some 110 million unique TCR beta sequences and more than 250 Gb of sequence data. High-throughput TCR immunosequencing, statistical association of individual TCRs with disease status, and machine learning were combined to predict cytomegalovirus infection status. A later genetic analysis took genome-wide SNP genotypes for about 55% of the roughly 670 donors and used that subset as a discovery cohort. Roughly 320 gigabases of sequencing data and 70 million to 100 million unique TCR sequences made up an early release that covered several hundred HLA-typed donors. Of the 300 to 450 genotyped donors, 65% to 90% were placed in the genetic ancestry cluster associated with self-reported Caucasian donors. Typing coverage varied by locus: about 629-640 donors for A, B, C, DRB1 and DQB1; some 520 for DQA1; some 610 for DPA1; 400 to 480 for DPB1. Among some 400 genotyped donors of the cohort, an average of around 250,000 unique TCR beta nucleotide sequences was sequenced per donor, of which about 18% were non-productive. Besides the first cohort of 550 to 750 subjects, a separate validation cohort made up of 120 or so different subjects was used. An earlier analysis of fewer than 750 of the donors used high-throughput TCR beta sequencing to judge whether each TCR beta V gene segment behaved as functional or pseudogenic. All discovery cohort repertoires had been generated using a single sequencing platform. The study used immunosequencing to profile the T cell repertoires of 666 subjects and linked those repertoires to cytomegalovirus serostatus. Donor age, sex, ethnicity and CMV serostatus were compiled alongside the repertoire data. Class I and class II HLA loci were covered by the typing at four-digit resolution. A later analysis re-examined previously published TCR beta repertoires from hundreds of donors and added high-resolution HLA genotyping to investigate patterns of TCR occurrence. In the later analysis, no new phenotypic data were used to find candidate immune exposures; instead, reliance was placed on TCR beta sequences and their occurrence across donors. The aim of the study was to test whether cataloging public T cell receptors could identify signatures of past pathogen exposure. A handful of DR-DQ haplotypes were handled as single units for association and clustering because linkage in the cohort was strong. The paper as a whole reports these results and caveats: A later analysis found that most CMV-associated TCR beta chains appeared HLA-restricted, with HLA associations seemingly driven largely by CMV exposure. The earlier analysis of 587 of the donors excluded 15 to 20 rarely observed V segments, including chromosome 9 orphons, because counts were too low. A later analysis found that HLA-associated TCR beta chains were more clonally expanded and had lower generation probabilities than equally common non-associated chains. Most TCR sequences were seen in very few donors, while some public TCRs were found in many individuals. Because HLA typing was missing for some donors at each locus, association tests included only the typed subset. The classifier was reported to diagnose cytomegalovirus status with high specificity and sensitivity in both the original cohort and the validation cohort. A cluster of highly shared sequence variants was judged likely to be a technical artifact of the sequencing pipeline. A further reported finding was that TCR beta sequences accurately predicted the HLA-A and HLA-B alleles for most subjects in the first cohort. According to a later analysis, parvovirus B19, influenza, CMV and Epstein-Barr virus appeared linked to several top co-occurrence clusters. An association between a missense DCLRE1C variant and V-gene and J-gene trimming of TCR beta chains was found in a later genetic analysis and replicated in an independent cohort. In a later analysis, TCR association rates were found to vary across HLA loci, with the most associated TCRs seen for DRB1 alleles and the fewest for HLA-C alleles. In an earlier analysis of about 540 of the donors, most TCR beta V segments were observed in productive rearrangements about 87% or about 30% of the time, broadly matching IMGT annotations. The authors suggested that the approach could potentially be generalized to other disease states and immunological phenotypes. In this cohort, only TCR beta chains were sequenced, and detectable features were limited by the absence of alpha or paired-chain data. At a false discovery rate of 0.05, a later analysis linked around 17,000 TCR beta sequences to specific HLA alleles. In the study, around 150 TCR beta chains were listed as associated with cytomegalovirus. When HLA alleles, especially DR and DQ, strongly co-occurred, TCR associations were difficult to assign to individual alleles. Presence/absence analyses assumed roughly uniform sequencing depth across donors, an assumption that may not hold. In a later genetic analysis, fewer N-insertions in productive TCRs were reported among donors in an Asian-associated ancestry cluster than the 666-donor mean. The 87-base-pair reads could not distinguish some IMGT-functional V segments, including TRBV6-2 and TRBV6-3, so those segments were excluded. A few of the identified cytomegalovirus-associated TCR beta chains were confirmed in vitro to be specific for cytomegalovirus antigens. The only immune exposure information available for the cohort was CMV serostatus. Linkage disequilibrium might explain the correlated functional status among segregating V segments, but an unknown experimental factor could not be ruled out.

Comment on this clone: This receptor's antigen is unknown. Base qualities are not provided; no much larger clone lies one nucleotide away.

Including cysteine and phenylalanine, the CDR3 has 15 amino acids. The read is trimmed to its CDR3 DNA, 45 bases read in frame from base 1. Reading the germline V gene gives CDR1 MNHNS and CDR2 SASEGT. Trimmed from V: 2 bases; trimmed from J: 2 bases; junction bases lacking a gene match: 5. The method was the immunoSEQ multiplex PCR assay. For the multiplex PCR, a mixture combining 60 forward primers for TCR Vbeta segments and 13 reverse primers for TCR Jbeta segments was used. The CDR3 region of rearranged TCR beta genes was amplified from genomic DNA by a multiplex PCR assay. On the Illumina HiSeq System, the amplified TCR beta libraries were sequenced as 87-base-pair reads. The paper's processing steps were these. In a later analysis, roughly 80 million unique TCR beta chains were counted across the roughly 610 repertoires, and roughly 11 million of these chains were shared by at least two donors. Raw reads were error-corrected and collapsed into unique sequences by a nearest-neighbor algorithm in which closely related sequences were merged to remove PCR and sequencing errors. V, D and J gene segments were assigned by aligning CDR3 sequences to IMGT reference sequences. Each retained sequence needed at least a six-nucleotide match to both a V gene segment and a J gene segment. A rearrangement counted as productive if the CDR3 had no stop codons and remained in frame with V and J, and every other rearrangement counted as non-productive. CDR3 was defined according to IMGT convention as the region running from the second conserved V-encoded cysteine to the conserved J-encoded phenylalanine. Sequences without an unambiguous match to a single V gene segment were excluded from the earlier analysis of about 600 of the donors. In an earlier analysis of 450 to 700 of the donors, V segments were called functional above 56.7% productive rearrangements and were called segregating when the between-donor standard deviation exceeded 5%. A statistical classification framework was built for diagnosing cytomegalovirus status from the catalog of TCR beta chain sequences. V and J gene assignment, in a later analysis, came from comparing TCR nucleotide sequences with IMGT/GENE-DB human TR gene sequences. A later analysis assigned CDR3 sequences and most-parsimonious VDJ recombination scenarios with the TCRdist pipeline. In a later analysis, each TCR beta chain was defined by its CDR3 amino acid sequence together with its V-gene family, and reads without a unique V-gene family were excluded. To address suspected cross-contamination and a sequencing artifact, a later analysis removed roughly 640 highly shared, low-generation-probability nucleotide sequences. A later analysis calculated a clonal expansion index for each public chain from normalized within-repertoire ranks of inferred template counts. In a later analysis, generation probabilities were computed with a VDJ recombination model fitted to out-of-frame rearrangements, and the resulting probabilities were checked against IGoR. Hypergeometric tests were used in a later analysis to score TCR-TCR, TCR-HLA and TCR-CMV co-occurrence, with a repertoire-size bias correction applied to the TCR pairs. A later analysis estimated false discovery rates by permuting HLA or CMV assignments 20 times. In a later analysis, co-occurring TCRs were grouped using DBSCAN, and TCRdist sequence similarity was added for clustering within HLA-allele-positive subsets. Co-occurrence clustering excluded repertoires with fewer than 30,000 or more than 120,000 public chains, plus five with anomalous nucleotide sharing. As stored in TCRdb, this immuneACCESS dataset retains in-frame rearrangements with V and J assigned. A fraction of the clones does not appear; measured against another copy, unresolved V genes explain less than half of the discrepancy, and the remainder lacks a known reason. Clonal size and the V and J genes are those of that table, whereas D and trimming came from the DNA. For this sample the table gives some 200,000 clones, of which about 90% were detected only once. The ten largest clones represent more than 0.2% of the sample.

The cohort was made up of approximately 670 healthy bone marrow donors. All cohort members were sampled while nominally healthy, although unrecorded immune exposures were likely present. The donor was CMV seronegative and was included in the group of under 450 seronegative cohort members. Every donor gave a peripheral blood sample, and the peripheral blood mononuclear cells from that sample were used for TCR beta sequencing. Genomic DNA was extracted from the blood cell samples with the Qiagen DNeasy Blood Extraction Kit. The sequence links TRBV6-1 to TRBJ2-7, and TRBD1 aligns with 8 junction nucleotides. Sequencing was performed on PBMCs. This TCR was sampled from a girl under three years old in good health and CMV-seronegative. The CDR3 in this case is CASSEYRGYPYEQYF. The nucleotides are TGTGCCAGCAGTGAATACAGGGGGTACCCCTACGAGCAGTACTTC.